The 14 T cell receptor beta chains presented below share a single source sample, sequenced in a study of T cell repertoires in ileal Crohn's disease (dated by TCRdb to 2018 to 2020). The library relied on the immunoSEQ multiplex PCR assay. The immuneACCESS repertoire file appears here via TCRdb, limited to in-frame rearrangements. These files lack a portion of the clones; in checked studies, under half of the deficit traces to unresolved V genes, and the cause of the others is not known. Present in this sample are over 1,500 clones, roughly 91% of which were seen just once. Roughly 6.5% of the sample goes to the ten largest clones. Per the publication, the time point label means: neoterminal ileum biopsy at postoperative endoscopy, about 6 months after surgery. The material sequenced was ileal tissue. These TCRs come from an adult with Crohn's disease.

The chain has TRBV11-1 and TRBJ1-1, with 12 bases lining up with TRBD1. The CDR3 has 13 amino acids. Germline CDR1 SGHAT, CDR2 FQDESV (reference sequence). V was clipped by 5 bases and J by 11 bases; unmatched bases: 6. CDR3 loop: CASSRDRGLDAFF. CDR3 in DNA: TGTGCCAGCAGCCGGGACAGGGGGCTGGATGCTTTCTTT. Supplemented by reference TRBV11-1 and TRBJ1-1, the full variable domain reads EAEVAQSPRYKITEKSQAVAFWCDPISGHATLYWYRQILGQGPELLVQFQDESVVDDSQLPKDRFSAERLKGVDSTLKIQPAELGDSAMYLCASSRDRGLDAFFGQGTRLTVV.

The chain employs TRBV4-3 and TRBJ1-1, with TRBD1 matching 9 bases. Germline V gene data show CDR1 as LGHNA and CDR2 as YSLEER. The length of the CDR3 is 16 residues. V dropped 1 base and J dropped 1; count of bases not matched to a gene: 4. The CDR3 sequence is CASSQVQGAGNTEAFF. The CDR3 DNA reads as TGCGCCAGCAGCCAAGTACAGGGGGCGGGGAACACTGAAGCTTTCTTT.

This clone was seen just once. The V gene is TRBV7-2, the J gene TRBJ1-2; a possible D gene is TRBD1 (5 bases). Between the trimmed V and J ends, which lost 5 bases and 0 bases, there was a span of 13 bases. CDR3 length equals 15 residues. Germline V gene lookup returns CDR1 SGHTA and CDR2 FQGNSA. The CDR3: CASSPRGGANYGYTF. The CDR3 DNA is TGTGCCAGCAGCCCTCGGGGGGGGGCTAACTATGGCTACACCTTC.

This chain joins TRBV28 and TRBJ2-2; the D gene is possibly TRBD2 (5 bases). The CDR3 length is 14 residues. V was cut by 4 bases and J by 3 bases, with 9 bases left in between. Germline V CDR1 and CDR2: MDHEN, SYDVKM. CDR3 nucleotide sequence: TGTGCCAGCAGTTCGGGATTTGACACCGGGGAGCTGTTTTTT. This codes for CASSSGFDTGELFF.

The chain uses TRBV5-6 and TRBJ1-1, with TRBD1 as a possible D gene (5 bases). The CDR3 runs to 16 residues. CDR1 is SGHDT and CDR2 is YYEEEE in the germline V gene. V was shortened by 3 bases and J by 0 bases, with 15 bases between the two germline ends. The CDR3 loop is CASSSLQVSLNTEAFF. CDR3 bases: TGTGCCAGCAGCTCGCTACAGGTGTCCTTGAACACTGAAGCTTTCTTT. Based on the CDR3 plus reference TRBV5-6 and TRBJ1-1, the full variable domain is DAGVTQSPTHLIKTRGQQVTLRCSPKSGHDTVSWYQQALGQGPQFIFQYYEEEERQRGNFPDRFSGHQFPNYSSELNVNALLLGDSALYLCASSSLQVSLNTEAFFGQGTRLTVV.

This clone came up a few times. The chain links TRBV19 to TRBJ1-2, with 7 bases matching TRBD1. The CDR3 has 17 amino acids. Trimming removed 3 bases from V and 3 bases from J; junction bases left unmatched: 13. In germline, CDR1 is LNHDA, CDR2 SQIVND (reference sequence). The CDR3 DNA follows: TGTGCCAGTAGTATTCGCACAGGGGAGAGGGTGGACTATGGCTACACCTTC. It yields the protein CASSIRTGERVDYGYTF.

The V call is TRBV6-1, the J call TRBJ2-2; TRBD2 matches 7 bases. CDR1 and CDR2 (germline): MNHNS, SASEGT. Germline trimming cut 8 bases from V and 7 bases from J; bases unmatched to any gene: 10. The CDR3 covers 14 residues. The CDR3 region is CASGGRAAIGELFF. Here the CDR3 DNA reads TGTGCCAGCGGTGGGAGGGCTGCAATCGGGGAGCTGTTTTTT.

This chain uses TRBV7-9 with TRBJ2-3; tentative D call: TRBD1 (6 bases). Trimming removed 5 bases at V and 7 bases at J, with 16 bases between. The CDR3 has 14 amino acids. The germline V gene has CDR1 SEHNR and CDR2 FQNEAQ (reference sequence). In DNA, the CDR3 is TGTGCCAGCAGCCCTGGACAGCTCGTAAATACGCAGTATTTT. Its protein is CASSPGQLVNTQYF.

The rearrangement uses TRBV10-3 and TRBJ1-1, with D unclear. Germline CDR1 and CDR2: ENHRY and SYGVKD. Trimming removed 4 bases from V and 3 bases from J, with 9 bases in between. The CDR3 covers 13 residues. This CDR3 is CAISGREYTEAFF. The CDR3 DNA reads TGTGCCATCAGTGGCAGAGAGTACACTGAAGCTTTCTTT.

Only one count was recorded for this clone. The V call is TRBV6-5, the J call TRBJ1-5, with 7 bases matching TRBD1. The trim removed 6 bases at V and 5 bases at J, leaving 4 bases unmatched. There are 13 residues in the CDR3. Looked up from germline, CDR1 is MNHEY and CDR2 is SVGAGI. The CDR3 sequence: CASRRQGYQPQHF. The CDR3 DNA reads TGTGCCAGCAGGAGACAGGGCTATCAGCCCCAGCATTTT.

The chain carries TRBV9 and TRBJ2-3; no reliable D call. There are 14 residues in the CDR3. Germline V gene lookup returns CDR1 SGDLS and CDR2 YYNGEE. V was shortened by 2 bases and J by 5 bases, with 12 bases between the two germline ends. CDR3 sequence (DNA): TGTGCCAGCAGCGTGGACCAAAGGGAAGATACGCAGTATTTT. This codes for CASSVDQREDTQYF. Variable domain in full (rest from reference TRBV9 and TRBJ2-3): DSGVTQTPKHLITATGQRVTLRCSPRSGDLSVYWYQQSLDQGLQFLIQYYNGEERAKGNILERFSAQQFPDLHSELNLSSLELGDSALYFCASSVDQREDTQYFGPGTRLTVL.

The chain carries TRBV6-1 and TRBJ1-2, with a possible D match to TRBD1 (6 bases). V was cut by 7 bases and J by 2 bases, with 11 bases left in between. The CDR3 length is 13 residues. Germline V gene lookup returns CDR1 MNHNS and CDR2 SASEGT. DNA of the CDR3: TGTGCCAGCATCCTACAGGGAAACTATGGCTACACCTTC. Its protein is CASILQGNYGYTF.

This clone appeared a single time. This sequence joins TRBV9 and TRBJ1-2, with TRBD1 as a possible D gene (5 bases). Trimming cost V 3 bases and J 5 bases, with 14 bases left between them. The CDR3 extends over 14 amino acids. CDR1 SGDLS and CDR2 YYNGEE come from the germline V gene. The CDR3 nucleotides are TGTGCCAGCAGCGGGGGGTGGGATCCTTATGGCTACACCTTC. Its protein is CASSGGWDPYGYTF. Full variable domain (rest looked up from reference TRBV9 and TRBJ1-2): DSGVTQTPKHLITATGQRVTLRCSPRSGDLSVYWYQQSLDQGLQFLIQYYNGEERAKGNILERFSAQQFPDLHSELNLSSLELGDSALYFCASSGGWDPYGYTFGSGTRLTVV.

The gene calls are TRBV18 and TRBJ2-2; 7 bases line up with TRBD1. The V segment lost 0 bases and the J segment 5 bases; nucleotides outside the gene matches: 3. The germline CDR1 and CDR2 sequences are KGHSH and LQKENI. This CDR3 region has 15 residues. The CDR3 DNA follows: TGTGCCAGCTCACCACCTAGGGGGCTGACCGGGGAGCTGTTTTTT. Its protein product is CASSPPRGLTGELFF.